Each of the 14 T cell receptor beta chains below was sequenced from the same sample in a study of T cells in Graves' hyperthyroidism and ophthalmopathy. Amplified regions were TCR beta CDR3 sequences from RNA transcripts. The study used the HTBI primer set for a first-round RT-PCR of the TCR CDR3. TCRdb passed the multiplex PCR reads through MiXCR, listing each CDR3 protein once. Among 400,000 to 500,000 distinct CDR3 sequences listed, about 14% were seen once. The material sequenced was blood. The receptors shown here come from a young man with Graves' ophthalmopathy.

V and J are TRBV29-1 and TRBJ1-2; 7 nucleotides agree with TRBD1. J gave up 7 bases and V 4 bases, and 3 bases lay outside the gene matches. The CDR3 extends over 11 amino acids. Germline V gene sequence: CDR1 SQVTM, CDR2 ANQGSEA. CDR3 in amino acids: CSVGTGLGYTF. In nucleotides, the CDR3 is TGCAGCGTTGGGACAGGCCTTGGCTACACCTTC. The full variable domain, rest sourced from reference TRBV29-1 and TRBJ1-2, is SAVISQKPSRDICQRGTSLTIQCQVDSQVTMMFWYRQQPGQSLTLIATANQGSEATYESGFVIDKFPISRPNLTFSTLTVSNMSPEDSSIYLCSVGTGLGYTFGSGTRLTVV.

This clonotype was counted a few times. This rearrangement joins TRBV6-1 to TRBJ1-5; TRBD1 is a possible D gene (6 bases). The germline gives CDR1 MNHNS, CDR2 SASEGT. V was cut by 4 bases and J by 0 bases, with 10 bases left in between. The CDR3 runs to 15 residues. Here the CDR3 DNA reads TGTGCCAGCAGTGGGACAGACTATAGCAATCAGCCCCAGCATTTT. Its protein product is CASSGTDYSNQPQHF.

This clonotype was observed at least ten times. This chain joins TRBV7-9 and TRBJ1-1, with D possibly TRBD1 on 5 matching bases. The germline CDR1 and CDR2 sequences are SEHNR and FQNEAQ (reference sequence). V gave up 5 bases and J gave up 6 bases, with 7 bases separating them. This CDR3 comprises 11 residues. The chain's CDR3 is CASSQQAEAFF. CDR3 nucleotide sequence: TGTGCCAGCAGCCAACAGGCTGAAGCTTTCTTT.

This clonotype was seen repeatedly, ten times or more. J is TRBJ1-1 and V is TRBV10-1; no firm D call. The CDR3 is 13 residues long. V lost 0 bases and J lost 5, with 7 bases in between. In germline, CDR1 is WNHNN, CDR2 SYGVQD (reference sequence). Here the CDR3 reads CASSESRATEAFF. The CDR3 DNA follows: TGCGCCAGCAGTGAGTCAAGAGCTACTGAAGCTTTCTTT.

This clonotype showed up just once. The chain couples TRBV20-1 to TRBJ2-6; D is ambiguous. The CDR3 totals 15 residues. Germline loops: CDR1 DFQATT, CDR2 SNEGSKA (reference sequence). V dropped 0 bases and J dropped 1 base, with 7 bases sitting between them. Written as DNA, the CDR3 is TGCAGTGCTAGAGATACCCCTTCTGGGGCCAACGTCCTGACTTTC. Its translation: CSARDTPSGANVLTF.

The chain carries TRBV27 and TRBJ2-5; tentative D call: TRBD2 (7 bases). V was cut by 6 bases and J by 5 bases, with 19 bases left in between. Germline V lookup: CDR1 MNHEY, CDR2 SMNVEV (reference sequence). This CDR3 is built from 15 residues. The CDR3 DNA is TGTGCCAGCAGGCCAGCTGGGGGGGCAGGGGAGACCCAGTACTTC. It specifies CASRPAGGAGETQYF.

The chain carries TRBV27 and TRBJ1-5; 10 nucleotides align to TRBD1. CDR1 is MNHEY and CDR2 is SMNVEV in the germline V gene (reference sequence). With 5 bases clipped from V and 7 bases from J, the junction kept 8 bases outside the gene matches. The CDR3 runs 15 residues. The DNA of the CDR3 is TGTGCCAGCAGTACTAGACAGGGGGCTCGGCAGCCCCAGCATTTT. Residues: CASSTRQGARQPQHF.

In this sample, this clonotype turned up once. The rearrangement uses TRBV20-1 and TRBJ2-5, with 12 bases identical to TRBD2. The length of the CDR3 is 16 residues. Trimming took 3 bases from V and 2 from J; bases not matched to a gene: 7. Germline loops: CDR1 DFQATT, CDR2 SNEGSKA (reference sequence). CDR3 sequence: CSARTSGSQIQETQYF. The CDR3 nucleotides are TGCAGTGCTAGGACTAGCGGGAGCCAGATACAAGAGACCCAGTACTTC.

The sample holds many counts of this clonotype. The V call is TRBV5-1, the J call TRBJ2-1; 7 bases map to TRBD2. There are 13 residues in the CDR3. Germline loops: CDR1 SGHRS, CDR2 YFSETQ. Trimming took 6 bases from V and 5 from J; bases not matched to a gene: 5. CDR3 loop: CASKDSGHNEQFF. CDR3 in DNA: TGCGCCAGCAAAGATAGCGGGCACAATGAGCAGTTCTTC.

At least ten counts were recorded for this clonotype. The chain recombines TRBV9 with TRBJ2-7; 7 nucleotides line up with TRBD2. Trimming took 4 bases from V and 4 from J; bases not matched to a gene: 11. CDR1 and CDR2 from the germline V gene are SGDLS and YYNGEE. The CDR3 is made up of 15 amino acids. The CDR3 DNA reads as TGTGCCAGCAGCTCCCTCTCTAGCGGCACATACGAGCAGTACTTC. Translation gives CASSSLSSGTYEQYF.

The table lists this clonotype with many counts. This chain uses TRBV11-2 with TRBJ2-7; the D is unclear. The length of the CDR3 is 12 residues. The germline CDR1 and CDR2 sequences are SGHAT and FQNNGV. Trimming removed 5 bases from V and 3 bases from J, with 8 bases in between. CDR3 sequence: CASSAQLYEQYF. CDR3 DNA sequence: TGTGCCAGCAGCGCTCAACTCTACGAGCAGTACTTC.

This clonotype was seen repeatedly, ten times or more. The chain has TRBV2 and TRBJ2-3, with D perhaps TRBD2 (7 bases). The germline CDR1 and CDR2 sequences are SNHLY and FYNNEI. Trimming removed 4 bases at V and 3 bases at J, with 23 bases between. The CDR3 sequence is 18 residues long. The CDR3: CASSGGPRTRGRTDTQYF. For the CDR3, the DNA is TGTGCCAGCAGTGGGGGGCCGAGGACTAGAGGGAGGACAGATACGCAGTATTTT.

This clonotype was counted only a few times. The rearrangement uses TRBV4-1 and TRBJ2-3; 8 positions match TRBD1. CDR1 MGHRA and CDR2 YSYEKL come from the germline V gene. This CDR3 is built from 15 residues. Unmatched junction bases numbered 7, after V lost 4 bases and J lost 4 bases. The CDR3 bases are TGCGCCAGCAGCCCTGGACAGGGTTTTTCAGATACGCAGTATTTT. This sequence encodes CASSPGQGFSDTQYF.

This clonotype has just a few counts. V gene TRBV10-1 combines with J gene TRBJ2-7; the match to TRBD2 covers 10 bases. The V gene's germline CDR1 is WNHNN and CDR2 SYGVQD (reference sequence). The CDR3 sequence is 15 residues long. J gave up 3 bases and V 2 bases, and 4 bases lay outside the gene matches. Here the CDR3 reads CASSEPSGGLYEQYF. DNA for the CDR3: TGCGCCAGCAGTGAGCCTAGCGGGGGACTCTACGAGCAGTACTTC.